Listed below are T cell receptor beta chains from one sample, sequenced in a study of blood T cell repertoires in COVID-19. Method: immunoSEQ multiplex PCR; TCRdb's copy keeps in-frame clones and lacks some. The sample holds 150,000 to 200,000 clones, approximately 80% seen once. Sequencing was done on a sample of peripheral blood. The receptor source for this set is a woman at least 80 years old with active or convalescent COVID-19. Both conserved end residues are trimmed from each CDR3.

V: TRBV18
CDR3: ASSPFRAQQGAFRETEAF

V: TRBV7-2
CDR3: ASTLPLAAYNEQF

V: TRBV6-5
CDR3: ASSYLVAGYT

V: TRBV18
CDR3: ASSRAVDGTEQY

V: TRBV5-1
CDR3: ASSLFQENNEQF

V: TRBV29-1
CDR3: SVGQANEKLF

V: TRBV7-8
CDR3: ASSPTVNEQF

V: TRBV7-2
CDR3: ASSLRSGGTDTQY

V: TRBV10-3
CDR3: AIRAGGEGVAF

V: TRBV7-8
CDR3: ASSLEGRGGNTQY

V: TRBV15
CDR3: ATSSGTATSYGYT

V: TRBV27
CDR3: ASSLSGGTGNTEAF

V: TRBV30
CDR3: AWSVPGGLTEKLF

V: TRBV7-2
CDR3: ASSSDRGSEKLF

V: TRBV18
CDR3: ASSPDSSGYGYT

V: TRBV5-6
CDR3: ASSSLGDSHNEKLF

V: TRBV25-1
CDR3: ASSDGEGRIPDYGYT

V: TRBV6-5
CDR3: ASSSTGLHYGYT

V: TRBV6-6
CDR3: ASRSQGGDSPLH

V: TRBV2
CDR3: ASSTQGGDQPQH

V: TRBV19
CDR3: ASSILSAVYGYT

V: TRBV12-5
CDR3: ASGSGQGREAF